The 2 T cell receptor beta chains below come from one sample, sequenced in a study of blood T cells in healthy people across ages. Through a sample-barcoded 5' primer and a J-beta primer mix, a second PCR was run for about 7 to 12 cycles. TCRdb re-called the 5' RACE reads through MiXCR, storing one row per CDR3 protein. The top ten hold 15% to 17% of the sample, which has 500,000 to 700,000 distinct CDR3 sequences, about 30% seen once. Sequencing was performed on blood. These receptors were taken from an elderly woman in good health.

This clonotype was recorded many times. V is TRBV20-1 and J is TRBJ2-7; unclear D gene. Germline V CDR1 and CDR2: DFQATT, SNEGSKA (reference sequence). The CDR3 totals 11 residues. Trimming took 2 bases from V and 6 from J, leaving 8 bases between them. CDR3 amino acids: CSARSWGEQYF. The DNA of the CDR3 is TGCAGTGCTAGATCCTGGGGCGAGCAGTACTTC.

The rearrangement uses TRBV20-1 and TRBJ1-3; 7 bases line up with TRBD1. Germline V CDR1 and CDR2: DFQATT, SNEGSKA (reference sequence). There are 14 residues in the CDR3. Germline trimming cut 1 base from V and 0 bases from J; bases unmatched to any gene: 0. The CDR3 reads CSARGTGSGNTIYF. The DNA for the CDR3 is TGCAGTGCTAGAGGGACAGGCTCTGGAAACACCATATATTTT.